This T cell receptor (beta chain) comes out of a study of tumor-infiltrating lymphocytes in primary liver carcinoma. Turning to the study itself: Male and female patients aged 30 to 69 years made up the cohort. Stage T1-T3 N0M0 and a size of 4.2 to 10 cm characterized the tumors. Read depth, roughly 3.65 to 7.5 million productive TCRbeta reads, did not differ significantly between tissues.

Broader study findings: The difference in top-250-clone fraction between tumors and blood was significant, favoring tumors (p = 0.039).

Notes on this clonotype: Its antigen is unknown. One end of the junction does not line up with germline, which may come from a read error.

Researchers generated TCR beta cDNA from roughly 520 ng of total RNA, relying on a constant-region primer. Researchers made the TCR beta libraries by running three nested multiplex PCR rounds with slightly modified ARM-PCR. For 10 cycles apiece, the opening two PCR rounds ran with TRBV1-TRBV30 forward primers and a C-beta reverse primer. One entry per CDR3 protein, called by TCRdb with MiXCR from the multiplex PCR reads. The repertoire has 90,000 to 110,000 distinct CDR3 sequences, roughly 80% of them found once; the top ten carry approximately 20%. From unsorted bulk tissue weighing roughly 19-32 mg, DNA and RNA were co-extracted. The CDR3 sequence is 13 residues long.

The sample was liver tumor tissue from sampling region 3. Subset here: tumor region T3, left-lateral pole. This chain uses TRBV12-3 or TRBV12-4 with TRBJ1-1; unclear D gene. The TCR comes from a man aged 40-49 years with primary liver carcinoma and hepatitis B virus infection. For the CDR3, the DNA is TGTGCCAGCAGTCTCAAGGAAGACACTGATGCTTTCTTT. Residues: CASSLKEDTDAFF.